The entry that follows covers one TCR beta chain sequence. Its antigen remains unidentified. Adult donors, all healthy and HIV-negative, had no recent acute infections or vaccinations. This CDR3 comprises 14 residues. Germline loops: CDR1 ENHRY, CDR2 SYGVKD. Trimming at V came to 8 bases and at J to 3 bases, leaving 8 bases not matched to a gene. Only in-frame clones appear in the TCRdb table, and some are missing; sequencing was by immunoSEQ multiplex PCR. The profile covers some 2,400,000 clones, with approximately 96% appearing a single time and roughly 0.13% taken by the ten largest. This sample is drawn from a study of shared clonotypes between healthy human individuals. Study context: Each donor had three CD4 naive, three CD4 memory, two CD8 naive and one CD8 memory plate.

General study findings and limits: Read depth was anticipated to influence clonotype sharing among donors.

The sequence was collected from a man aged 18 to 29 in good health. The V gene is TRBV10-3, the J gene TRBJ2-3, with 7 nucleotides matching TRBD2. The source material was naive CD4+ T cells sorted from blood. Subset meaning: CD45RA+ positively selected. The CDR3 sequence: CAIQASGLTDTQYF. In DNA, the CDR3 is TGTGCCATCCAGGCTAGCGGACTAACAGATACGCAGTATTTT.